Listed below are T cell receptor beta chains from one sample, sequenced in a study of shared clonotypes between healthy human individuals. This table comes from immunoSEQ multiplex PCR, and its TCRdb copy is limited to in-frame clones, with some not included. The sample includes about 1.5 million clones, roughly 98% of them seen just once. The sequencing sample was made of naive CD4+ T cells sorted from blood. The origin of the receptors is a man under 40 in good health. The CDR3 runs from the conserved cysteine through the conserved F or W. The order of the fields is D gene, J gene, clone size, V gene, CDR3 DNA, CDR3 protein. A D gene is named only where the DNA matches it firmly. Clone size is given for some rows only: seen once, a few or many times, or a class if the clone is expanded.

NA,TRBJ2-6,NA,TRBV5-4,TGTGCCAGCAGCCAGGCTGGGGCCAACGTCCTGACTTTC,CASSQAGANVLTF
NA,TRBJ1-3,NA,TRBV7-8,TGTGCCAGCAGCTTAGCTCAGGGAGCAGGGGGAAACACCATATATTTT,CASSLAQGAGGNTIYF
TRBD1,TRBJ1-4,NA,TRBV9,TGTGCCAGCAGCCCAAGACAGGGGAGGTCAGGTGAAAAACTGTTTTTT,CASSPRQGRSGEKLFF
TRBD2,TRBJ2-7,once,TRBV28,TGTGCCACCTCGATGGGCGGGAGGGACTACGAGCAGTACTTC,CATSMGGRDYEQYF
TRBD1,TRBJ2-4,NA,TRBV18,TGTGCCAGCTCACCTACTAGGACAGGGCCAAGCCCCAGCTTC,CASSPTRTGPSPSF
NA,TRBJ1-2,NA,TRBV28,TGTGCCAGCAGAACCGGGAGCCCCGGTGGCTACACCTTC,CASRTGSPGGYTF
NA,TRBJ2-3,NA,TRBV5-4,TGTGCCAGCAGCAATCCGCAGGGGTCACGCGATACGCAGTATTTT,CASSNPQGSRDTQYF
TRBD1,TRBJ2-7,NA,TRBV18,TGTGCCAGCTCACCCAGGACAGGGAACTACGAGCAGTACTTC,CASSPRTGNYEQYF
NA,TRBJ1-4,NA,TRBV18,TGTGCCAGCTCTTTCCAGGGTCTTCCAACTAATGAAAAACTGTTTTTT,CASSFQGLPTNEKLFF
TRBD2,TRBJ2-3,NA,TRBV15,TGTGCCACCAGCTCGGGACTAGCGGGAGTTAGCACAGATACGCAGTATTTT,CATSSGLAGVSTDTQYF
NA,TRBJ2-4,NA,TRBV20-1,TGCAGTGCTGGACGGGACGCCCGGCCGTACTTC,CSAGRDARPYF
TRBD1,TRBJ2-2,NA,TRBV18,TGTGCCAGCTCACCGCAGGGGGCAGGCACCGGGGAGCTGTTTTTT,CASSPQGAGTGELFF
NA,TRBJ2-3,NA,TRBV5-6,TGTGCCAGCAGCTTTGGTGGCACAGATACGCAGTATTTT,CASSFGGTDTQYF
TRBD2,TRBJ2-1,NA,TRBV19,TGTGCCAGTAGTATTCCGACTAGCGCCACCTACAATGAGCAGTTCTTC,CASSIPTSATYNEQFF
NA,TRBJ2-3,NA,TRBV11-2,TGTGCCAGCAGCCCAAATAGCGGTTTCACAGATACGCAGTATTTT,CASSPNSGFTDTQYF
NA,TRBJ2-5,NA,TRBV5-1,TGCGCCAGCAGCTTGGATAAAGAGACCCAGTACTTC,CASSLDKETQYF
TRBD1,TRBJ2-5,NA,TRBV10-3,TGTGCCATCCGACAGGGGGCGTTTGAGACCCAGTACTTC,CAIRQGAFETQYF
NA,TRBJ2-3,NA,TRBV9,TGTGCCAGCAGCCCCAAACCCAGCACAGATACGCAGTATTTT,CASSPKPSTDTQYF
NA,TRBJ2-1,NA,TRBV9,TGTGCCAGCAGCGTAGAGGTCGGAATATACAATGAGCAGTTCTTC,CASSVEVGIYNEQFF
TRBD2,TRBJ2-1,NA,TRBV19,TGTGCCAGTAGTCCCCGACTAGCGGGAGGATACAATGAGCAGTTCTTC,CASSPRLAGGYNEQFF
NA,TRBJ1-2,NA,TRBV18,TGTGCCAGCTCCGGCGGGACATGGAACTATGGCTACACCTTC,CASSGGTWNYGYTF
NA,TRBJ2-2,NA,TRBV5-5,TGTGCCAGCAGCGGGTTAGCAGGGGCCCCCGGGGAGCTGTTTTTT,CASSGLAGAPGELFF
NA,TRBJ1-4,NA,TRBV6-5,TGTGCCAGCAGACCTGGGGGAGGTGTTGAAAAACTGTTTTTT,CASRPGGGVEKLFF
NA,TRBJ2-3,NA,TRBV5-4,TGTGCCAGCAGCCTGGACACAGATACGCAGTATTTT,CASSLDTDTQYF
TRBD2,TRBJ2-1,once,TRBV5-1,TGCGCCAGCAGCTTGGCGGCTAGCGGGAGGTCCTACAATGAGCAGTTCTTC,CASSLAASGRSYNEQFF
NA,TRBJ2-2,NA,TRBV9,TGTGCCAGCAGCGTAGTTTCAGGGAACACCGGGGAGCTGTTTTTT,CASSVVSGNTGELFF
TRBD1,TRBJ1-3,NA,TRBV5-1,TGCGCCAGCAGCTTGCTTCCGGGACAGAGCTCTGGAAACACCATATATTTT,CASSLLPGQSSGNTIYF
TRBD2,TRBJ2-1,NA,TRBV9,TGTGCCAGCCAGCCGGGACTAGCGGGGAAACAGACCTATTACAATGAGCAGTTCTTC,CASQPGLAGKQTYYNEQFF
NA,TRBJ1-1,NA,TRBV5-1,TGCGCCAGCAGCGAGAGTGGCAAAAACACTGAAGCTTTCTTT,CASSESGKNTEAFF
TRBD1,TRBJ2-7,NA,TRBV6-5,TGTGCCAGCACCCCGGGACAGGCTTACCGGGAGCAGTACTTC,CASTPGQAYREQYF
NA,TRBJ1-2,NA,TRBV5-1,TGCGCCAGCAGCTTGGACGTTAACTATGGCTACACCTTC,CASSLDVNYGYTF
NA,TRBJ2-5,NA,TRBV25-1,TGTGCCAGCAGTGAATTCATGATTGTCGGAGAGACCCAGTACTTC,CASSEFMIVGETQYF
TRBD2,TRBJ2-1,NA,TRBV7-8,TGTGCCAGCAGCTCCTTTGGGCGGGAGTCCCACAATGAGCAGTTCTTC,CASSSFGRESHNEQFF
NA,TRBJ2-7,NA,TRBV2,TGTGCCAGCAGTGATGAGGCTGTTAGCTCCTACGAGCAGTACTTC,CASSDEAVSSYEQYF
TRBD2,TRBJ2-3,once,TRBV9,TGTGCCAGCAGCGTCGAGACTAGCGGGAGCGGGTACACAGATACGCAGTATTTT,CASSVETSGSGYTDTQYF
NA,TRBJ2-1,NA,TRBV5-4,TGTGCCAGCAGCTTGTTACAGGGAGGCAATGAGCAGTTCTTC,CASSLLQGGNEQFF